The present T cell receptor beta chain was sequenced within a study of shared clonotypes between healthy human individuals. CD45RO-negative CD8 cells positively selected for CCR7 made up the naive population, which excluded terminally differentiated effector memory CD45RA+ cells. In germline, CDR1 is WSHSY, CDR2 SAAADI. V was shortened by 8 bases and J by 7 bases, with 18 bases between the two germline ends. The CDR3 has 13 amino acids. The table came from immunoSEQ multiplex PCR; TCRdb's copy has only in-frame clones and leaves some out. Found here are 600,000 or so clones, around 96% of them singletons; the top ten hold about 0.11%.

The chain links TRBV10-2 to TRBJ2-7, with unresolved D. The sequence came from a woman in her 30s in good health. The material sequenced was naive CD8+ T cells sorted from blood. Written as DNA, the CDR3 is TGCGCCAGCGCAGGAGACTCCTCGCAAGAGCAGTACTTC. Translated, it gives CASAGDSSQEQYF.